This TCR beta chain was found in a study of CD4+ T cells in melanoma. Study results and caveats: In melanoma, neoantigen-specific CD4+ T cells reportedly differed in differentiation state. CD8+ T cell, macrophage and B cell function reportedly correlated with neoantigen-specific CD4+ T cells.

The repertoire was sequenced with immunoSEQ multiplex PCR; TCRdb's copy has only in-frame clones and lacks some. The table includes over 14,000 clones, over 55% detected once. Worth noting for this clone: What it binds is not known.

The clonotype originates from a human donor with melanoma. Sequencing was done on a sample of cells from a culture (not recorded whether cultured in vitro).

For the CDR3, the DNA is TGCAGCGGATGGGCCCCGAATGAAAAACTGTTTTTT. It translates to CSGWAPNEKLFF. The chain couples TRBV29-1 to TRBJ1-4; the D is unclear. Trimming cost V 7 bases and J 5 bases, with 11 bases left between them. The CDR3 covers 12 residues. The germline CDR1 and CDR2 sequences are SQVTM and ANQGSEA.